In this sample, the clone carrying this T cell receptor beta chain turned up once. Antigen unknown. PCR employed 60 Vbeta and 13 Jbeta primers. The table came from immunoSEQ multiplex PCR; TCRdb's copy has only in-frame clones and leaves some out. The table has 150,000 or so clones, roughly four fifths seen once; the top ten hold 7.5% to 9%. Trimming cost V 5 bases and J 2 bases; bases outside gene matches: 3. The germline CDR1 and CDR2 sequences are GTSNPN and SVGIG (reference sequence). CDR3 length equals 14 residues. Each donor was nominally healthy when sampled (though unrecorded immune exposures were likely). This sample was taken from a study of cytomegalovirus exposure and HLA in healthy donors. Overall study results and limits: Sequencing depth across donors, presence/absence analyses assumed, was roughly uniform.

The TCR was taken from a male donor in good health and CMV-seropositive. The sequenced material came from PBMCs. This chain joins TRBV30 and TRBJ1-5, with 10 bases that match TRBD1. The CDR3, as DNA: TGTGCCTGGGACAGGGGGCTAGGCAATCAGCCCCAGCATTTT. It yields the protein CAWDRGLGNQPQHF.